The next 21 T cell receptor beta chains were all read from a single sample in a study of T-cell memory formation after mild COVID-19 listed by TCRdb under 2021. Preparation of the library involved 5' RACE. The instrument given in TCRdb is Illumina NovaSeq 6000. The raw public reads went through TCRdb reprocessing: fastp at Q25, MiXCR clone calling, in-frame beta chains kept. Duplicate CDR3 protein sequences are folded into a single record with the most common DNA and genes. Here the sample has approximately 480,000 distinct CDR3 sequences; about 18% occur a single time. Roughly an eighth of the sample is taken by the ten largest. The sample comprised PBMCs or a T cell subset sorted from them (not recorded which). The receptors come from an adult woman who had mild COVID-19 (a few samples of this study predate the infection). The sample titles of this study are shuffled in the database, so cell type and time point are left out; the donor was told from shared clones.

This clonotype was detected a few times. The CDR3 DNA sequence: TGTGCCAGCAGCCGGCAAGACCCATACTATGAAAAACTGTTTTTT. Translation: CASSRQDPYYEKLFF. The chain combines TRBV5-6 with TRBJ1-4, with unresolved D. Deletions cut 4 bases from V and 6 bases from J, with 16 bases between. Germline values: CDR1 SGHDT, CDR2 YYEEEE. The CDR3 consists of 15 residues.

This chain links TRBV20-1 with TRBJ1-5; D uncertain. The V gene lost 5 bases and the J gene lost 3 bases, with 14 bases spanning the gap. CDR3 length equals 14 residues. CDR1 DFQATT and CDR2 SNEGSKA come from the germline V gene (reference sequence). The CDR3 nucleotides read TGCAGTGCTCTTTCGGGCGGCGACAATCAGCCCCAGCATTTT. Amino acids: CSALSGGDNQPQHF.

This clonotype was seen a handful of times. The chain employs TRBV10-3 and TRBJ2-1; tentative D call: TRBD1 (6 bases). The CDR3 has 14 amino acids. Trimming pared 0 bases from V and 5 bases from J, leaving 8 bases between. CDR1 is ENHRY and CDR2 is SYGVKD in the germline V gene. CDR3 loop: CAISESRGNNEQFF. The CDR3 DNA follows: TGTGCCATCAGTGAGTCTAGGGGGAACAATGAGCAGTTCTTC.

This chain links TRBV20-1 with TRBJ1-5, with D tentatively TRBD1 (6 bases). The CDR3 has 14 amino acids. Per the germline V gene, CDR1 is DFQATT and CDR2 is SNEGSKA (reference sequence). V lost 6 bases to trimming and J lost 1 base, with 13 bases between them. CDR3 DNA: TGCAGTGCGACCAGGACAGCGAGCAATCAGCCCCAGCATTTT. This gives the protein CSATRTASNQPQHF.

The J gene is TRBJ1-5, the V gene TRBV27, with D unresolved. Germline CDR1 reads MNHEY; CDR2 reads SMNVEV (reference sequence). The CDR3 has 13 residues. Between the trimmed V and J ends, which lost 5 bases and 3 bases, there was a span of 8 bases. The CDR3 spells CASSLYLNQPQHF. The DNA of the CDR3 is TGTGCCAGCAGTCTATACCTCAATCAGCCCCAGCATTTT.

The rearrangement joins TRBV12-3 or TRBV12-4 to TRBJ1-5; 9 bases map to TRBD1. The length of the CDR3 is 16 residues. Losses at the gene ends were 6 bases for V and 6 bases for J; bases not matched to a gene: 12. The CDR3 loop is CASRPSGTGPPQPQHF. CDR3 nucleotides: TGTGCCAGCAGGCCGTCCGGGACAGGGCCCCCTCAGCCCCAGCATTTT.

The genes are TRBV4-2 and TRBJ2-5; TRBD1 matches 7 bases. The CDR3 sequence is 16 residues long. V lost 1 base, J lost 5 bases, and 10 bases stayed unmatched. The germline V gene has CDR1 LGHNA and CDR2 YNFKEQ. CDR3 loop: CASSQGILETGETQYF. The DNA for the CDR3 is TGTGCCAGCAGCCAAGGGATACTCGAGACAGGGGAGACCCAGTACTTC.

The chain couples TRBV5-1 to TRBJ2-2; D is uncertain. The CDR3 is 15 residues long. CDR1 is SGHRS, CDR2 YFSETQ, per germline. V was shortened by 4 bases and J by 1 base, with 11 bases between the two germline ends. The CDR3 sequence: CASSPDKGNTGELFF. The CDR3 DNA is TGCGCCAGCAGCCCCGATAAAGGGAACACCGGGGAGCTGTTTTTT.

The chain has TRBV4-1 and TRBJ2-7, with D possibly matching TRBD2 (6 bases). The germline CDR1 and CDR2 sequences are MGHRA and YSYEKL. The CDR3 is 15 residues long. The V end was cut by 3 bases, the J end by 1 base, with 13 bases between. CDR3 sequence reads: CASSQRFGLSYEQYF. The CDR3 nucleotides read TGCGCCAGCAGCCAGCGCTTCGGACTATCCTACGAGCAGTACTTC.

With regard to this clonotype: The junction shows a germline mismatch at one end, possibly a read error. The chain carries TRBV7-9 and TRBJ2-1, with D perhaps TRBD2 (5 bases). There are 14 residues in the CDR3. From germline, CDR1 is SEHNR and CDR2 FQNEAQ (reference sequence). The CDR3 loop is CASSVAYGLDEQFF. The CDR3 DNA reads as TGTGCCAGCAGCGTAGCGTACGGCCTCGATGAGCAGTTCTTC.

In this sample, this clonotype turned up a few times. The rearrangement joins TRBV20-1 to TRBJ1-1, with 7 bases aligning to TRBD1. Germline V CDR1 and CDR2: DFQATT, SNEGSKA (reference sequence). The V segment lost 6 bases and the J segment 2 bases; nucleotides outside the gene matches: 6. The CDR3 loop spans 13 amino acids. CDR3 sequence: CSAKQGPNTEAFF. The CDR3 nucleotides read TGCAGTGCAAAACAGGGGCCCAACACTGAAGCTTTCTTT.

This clonotype was found a few times. This rearrangement joins TRBV7-2 to TRBJ2-3; 8 nucleotides agree with TRBD1. V was clipped by 5 bases and J by 2 bases; unmatched bases: 9. CDR3 length: 16 residues. The germline V gene has CDR1 SGHTA and CDR2 FQGNSA. The CDR3 spells CASSQYRTGTTDTQYF. The CDR3 DNA reads as TGTGCCAGCAGCCAATATCGGACAGGGACCACAGATACGCAGTATTTT.

The chain's CDR3 is CATSDFASGNTGELFF. The CDR3 DNA sequence: TGTGCCACCAGTGATTTTGCTAGCGGGAACACCGGGGAGCTGTTTTTT. The rearrangement uses TRBV24-1 and TRBJ2-2, with 7 bases that match TRBD2. This CDR3 spans 16 amino acids. Looked up from germline, CDR1 is KGHDR and CDR2 is SFDVKD. After removal of 1 base from V and 1 base from J, the junction contained 2 bases not matched to a gene.

This clonotype was counted a few times. The CDR3 DNA reads TGCGCCAGCAGCTTGGGGACAGACTTCTATGGAAACACCATATATTTT. Protein: CASSLGTDFYGNTIYF. V is TRBV5-1 and J is TRBJ1-3; possibly TRBD1 for D (6 bases). V lost 0 bases and J 3 bases, leaving 13 bases between the germline ends. The CDR3 is 16 amino acids. The germline V gene encodes CDR1 SGHRS and CDR2 YFSETQ. Combining the CDR3 with reference TRBV5-1 and TRBJ1-3 gives the whole variable domain KAGVTQTPRYLIKTRGQQVTLSCSPISGHRSVSWYQQTPGQGLQFLFEYFSETQRNKGNFPGRFSGRQFSNSRSEMNVSTLELGDSALYLCASSLGTDFYGNTIYFGEGSWLTVV.

The rearrangement links TRBV12-3 or TRBV12-4 to TRBJ2-1, with unresolved D. V lost 2 bases, J lost 0 bases, and 8 bases lay in between. The CDR3 length is 15 residues. The CDR3 here is CASSLLSSSYNEQFF. The CDR3 DNA reads TGTGCCAGCAGTTTACTATCTAGCTCCTACAATGAGCAGTTCTTC.

CDR3 DNA: TGCGCCGCAGGGTACCAAGAGACCCAGTACTTC. This encodes CAAGYQETQYF. The chain links TRBV4-1 to TRBJ2-5; maybe TRBD1 (5 bases). Trimming shortened V by 11 bases and J by 0 bases, and 7 bases separated the two germline ends. CDR3 length: 11 residues. Germline loops: CDR1 MGHRA, CDR2 YSYEKL.

V gene TRBV6-2 or TRBV6-3 combines with J gene TRBJ2-7; 8 bases agree with TRBD2. Germline values: CDR1 MNHEY, CDR2 SVGEGT. Germline trimming cut 2 bases from V and 5 bases from J; bases unmatched to any gene: 5. The CDR3 runs to 14 residues. This CDR3 is CASSYAGGVNEQYF. Written as DNA, the CDR3 is TGTGCCAGCAGTTACGCGGGAGGAGTCAACGAGCAGTACTTC.

The chain links TRBV5-6 to TRBJ1-1; 10 nucleotides agree with TRBD1. The length of the CDR3 is 14 residues. V shed 5 bases and J 4 bases; nucleotides not matched to a gene: 5. Germline values: CDR1 SGHDT, CDR2 YYEEEE. CDR3 in DNA: TGTGCCAGCAGGTCAGACAGGGGGCTCACTGAAGCTTTCTTT. Its protein is CASRSDRGLTEAFF.

This clonotype was picked up a small number of times. The J gene is TRBJ1-4, the V gene TRBV3-1; possible D gene TRBD1, 5 bases. Per germline, CDR1 LGHDT and CDR2 YNNKEL (reference sequence). Trimming removed 2 bases at V and 2 bases at J, with 12 bases between. This CDR3 is built from 16 residues. For the CDR3, the DNA is TGTGCCAGCAGCCAACAGGGTTTCTCTACTAATGAAAAACTGTTTTTT. Translation gives CASSQQGFSTNEKLFF.

This clonotype showed up just a few times. The rearrangement links TRBV9 to TRBJ1-1; D uncertain. V was pared by 1 base and J by 1 base, with 11 bases between. The CDR3 is 15 amino acids. CDR1 and CDR2 from the germline V gene are SGDLS and YYNGEE. DNA of the CDR3: TGTGCCAGCAGCGTACTCGATACAGCGAACACTGAAGCTTTCTTT. Protein product: CASSVLDTANTEAFF.

The chain has TRBV20-1 and TRBJ1-1, with D unresolved. V was shortened by 2 bases and J by 6 bases, with 16 bases between the two germline ends. Germline CDR1 is DFQATT and CDR2 is SNEGSKA (reference sequence). The CDR3 is 14 amino acids. The CDR3 bases are TGCAGTGCTAGAACCCCGACATCGGGAGCTGAAGCTTTCTTT. Its translation: CSARTPTSGAEAFF.